A single sample is the source of the 20 T cell receptor beta chains below, sequenced in a study of blood T cell repertoires in COVID-19. The protocol was immunoSEQ multiplex PCR, while the TCRdb copy is restricted to in-frame clones and leaves out a portion. The data show some 52,000 clones, with 89% seen just once and nearly 5% held by the top ten. The sample taken for sequencing was peripheral blood. Receptors originate from a man in his 60s with active COVID-19.

The CDR3 sequence is CAISAQPSEGYTF. The CDR3 DNA sequence: TGTGCCATCAGTGCTCAACCAAGTGAGGGCTACACCTTC. The chain has TRBV10-3 and TRBJ1-2; no clear D. The CDR3 spans 13 residues. V was shortened by 4 bases and J by 8 bases, with 14 bases between the two germline ends. From germline, CDR1 is ENHRY and CDR2 SYGVKD.

The chain carries TRBV10-1 and TRBJ2-7; 9 bases line up with TRBD1. The CDR3 contains 15 residues. J gave up 0 bases and V 7 bases, and 7 bases lay outside the gene matches. CDR1 WNHNN and CDR2 SYGVQD come from the germline V gene (reference sequence). This chain's CDR3 is CASNPGQGVSYEQYF. In DNA, the CDR3 is TGCGCCAGCAACCCGGGACAGGGCGTCTCCTACGAGCAGTACTTC.

This rearrangement joins TRBV2 to TRBJ2-5, with D perhaps matching TRBD2 (5 bases). Looked up from germline, CDR1 is SNHLY and CDR2 is FYNNEI. The CDR3 length is 14 residues. V gave up 6 bases and J gave up 1 base, with 12 bases separating them. CDR3 in amino acids: CASRGEIAQETQYF. In nucleotides, the CDR3 is TGTGCCAGCAGGGGAGAGATAGCCCAAGAGACCCAGTACTTC.

The rearrangement links TRBV20-1 to TRBJ2-7; D not certain. CDR3 size: 11 residues. Trimming removed 3 bases from V and 7 bases from J, with 10 bases in between. From germline, CDR1 is DFQATT and CDR2 SNEGSKA (reference sequence). CDR3 coding DNA: TGCAGTGCTAGTCTCCGGCGGGAGCAGTACTTC. As protein: CSASLRREQYF.

The chain is built from TRBV28 and TRBJ2-7, with 9 bases fitting TRBD1. The CDR3 covers 14 residues. V dropped 5 bases and J dropped 12; count of bases not matched to a gene: 14. The germline gives CDR1 MDHEN, CDR2 SYDVKM. The CDR3: CASSAPGRDRVPYF. CDR3 sequence (DNA): TGTGCCAGCAGTGCACCCGGCCGGGACAGGGTACCGTACTTC.

The J gene is TRBJ2-5, the V gene TRBV7-9, with 11 nucleotides matching TRBD2. Germline values: CDR1 SEHNR, CDR2 FQNEAQ (reference sequence). The length of the CDR3 is 14 residues. V shed 6 bases, J shed 2 bases, and the junction held 2 bases outside the gene matches. This CDR3 is CASRTSGSQETQYF. Written as DNA, the CDR3 is TGTGCCAGCAGAACTAGCGGGAGTCAAGAGACCCAGTACTTC.

The CDR3 nucleotides read TGTGCCAGTAGTATAGGGCCGTATGGAAAACTGTTTTTT. It codes for CASSIGPYGKLFF. V gene TRBV19 combines with J gene TRBJ1-4; D remains ambiguous. The CDR3 consists of 13 residues. Germline V gives CDR1 LNHDA, CDR2 SQIVND (reference sequence). V was clipped by 1 base and J by 10 bases, with 10 bases between them.

The genes are TRBV6-5 and TRBJ2-3, with D unclear. The CDR3 runs to 11 residues. V was trimmed by 9 bases and J by 9 bases, leaving 13 bases between them. Germline V gene lookup returns CDR1 MNHEY and CDR2 SVGAGI. CDR3 DNA: TGTGCCAGTGAAGAGGTGGTGACGCAGTATTTT. Translation gives CASEEVVTQYF.

The chain uses TRBV14 and TRBJ1-2, with 8 positions matching TRBD1. CDR1 and CDR2 from the germline V gene are SGHDN and FVKESK. The trim removed 1 base at V and 5 bases at J, leaving 6 bases unmatched. The CDR3 has 15 residues. In DNA, the CDR3 is TGTGCCAGCAGCCAAGCCCAGGGGGCGGTATATGGCTACACCTTC. It specifies CASSQAQGAVYGYTF.

This chain uses TRBV3-1 (or the pseudogene TRBV3-2) with TRBJ2-7; no clear D gene. Germline V gene sequence: CDR1 LGHDT, CDR2 YNNKEL (reference sequence). The CDR3 sequence is 16 residues long. Trimming took 1 base from V and 0 from J, leaving 13 bases between them. The CDR3 here is CASSQGLRRSSYEQYF. The CDR3 DNA reads TGTGCCAGCAGCCAAGGTTTGCGAAGGAGCTCCTACGAGCAGTACTTC.

This clone was seen just once. In DNA, the CDR3 is TGTGCCTGGGGGGTCGGCTCCTACAATGAGCAGTTCTTC. Its protein is CAWGVGSYNEQFF. The V call is TRBV30, the J call TRBJ2-1; D is unclear. V was shortened by 5 bases and J by 0 bases, with 8 bases between the two germline ends. Germline CDR1 reads GTSNPN; CDR2 reads SVGIG (reference sequence). CDR3 length: 13 residues.

This clone appeared a few times. V gene TRBV11-2 combines with J gene TRBJ2-7, with 11 bases aligning to TRBD2. This CDR3 is 15 amino acids long. V trimming: 5 bases; J trimming: 3 bases; junction bases outside the gene matches: 6. Per germline, CDR1 SGHAT and CDR2 FQNNGV. The CDR3 bases are TGTGCCAGCAGCGTGCTGGGACTAGCGGACTACGAGCAGTACTTC. Translation: CASSVLGLADYEQYF.

The rearrangement links TRBV7-2 to TRBJ2-5; tentative D call: TRBD2 (6 bases). V lost 2 bases and J 9 bases, leaving 16 bases between the germline ends. The germline CDR1 and CDR2 sequences are SGHTA and FQGNSA. CDR3 length: 14 residues. Here the CDR3 reads CASSLSLASQAQYF. The CDR3 coding sequence is TGTGCCAGCAGCTTATCACTAGCCTCCCAGGCCCAGTACTTC.

The chain combines TRBV28 with TRBJ2-3; TRBD2 agrees at 9 bases. The V and J ends lost 2 bases and 4 bases, in that order; junction bases with no gene match: 7. CDR3 size: 16 residues. Germline CDR1 reads MDHEN; CDR2 reads SYDVKM. As DNA, the CDR3 is TGTGCCAGCAGTTTAATTTCTAGCGGGAACCCAGATACGCAGTATTTT. Encoded protein: CASSLISSGNPDTQYF.

The V gene is TRBV28, the J gene TRBJ2-1, with TRBD2 identical over 14 bases. The trim removed 5 bases at V and 6 bases at J, leaving 15 bases unmatched. Germline values: CDR1 MDHEN, CDR2 SYDVKM. The CDR3 contains 19 residues. CDR3 in amino acids: CASSALPGLAGGLRNEQFF. CDR3 sequence (DNA): TGTGCCAGCAGTGCCCTGCCTGGACTAGCGGGAGGACTGCGCAATGAGCAGTTCTTC.

The V and J genes are TRBV5-4 and TRBJ2-7; tentative D call: TRBD1 (5 bases). The CDR3 length is 14 residues. Per germline, CDR1 SGHNT and CDR2 YYREEE (reference sequence). Trimming took 3 bases from V and 4 from J, leaving 14 bases between them. CDR3 sequence reads: CASSSQGSIYEQYF. CDR3 DNA: TGTGCCAGCAGCTCGCAGGGCTCCATTTACGAGCAGTACTTC.

V gene TRBV5-1 combines with J gene TRBJ2-1, with 8 bases aligning to TRBD2. The V gene end was trimmed by 4 bases and the J gene end by 6 bases; junction bases not matched to a gene: 21. CDR3 length: 19 amino acids. CDR1 is SGHRS and CDR2 is YFSETQ in the germline V gene. This CDR3 reads CASSHAGDSGTFRRNEQFF. DNA of the CDR3: TGCGCCAGCAGCCATGCTGGGGATAGCGGGACTTTCCGGCGCAATGAGCAGTTCTTC.

V usage is TRBV18 and J usage is TRBJ1-5; no clear D gene. Trimming took 6 bases from V and 0 from J, leaving 18 bases between them. This CDR3 contains 17 residues. Looked up from germline, CDR1 is KGHSH and CDR2 is LQKENI. CDR3 sequence: CASSRNAGRDSNQPQHF. The CDR3 nucleotides are TGTGCCAGCTCGCGTAATGCGGGGAGGGATAGCAATCAGCCCCAGCATTTT.

This chain links TRBV28 with TRBJ2-2; 14 positions match TRBD2. Germline values: CDR1 MDHEN, CDR2 SYDVKM. V gave up 3 bases and J gave up 5 bases; unmatched junction bases: 8. This CDR3 has 18 residues. This CDR3 is CASSLWTSGRLGTGELFF. The CDR3 nucleotides read TGTGCCAGCAGTTTGTGGACTAGCGGGAGGCTGGGGACCGGGGAGCTGTTTTTT.

The chain joins TRBV4-1 to TRBJ2-1, with 11 bases identical to TRBD2. The trim removed 3 bases at V and 1 base at J, leaving 5 bases unmatched. Germline V CDR1 and CDR2: MGHRA, YSYEKL. The CDR3 is made up of 17 amino acids. The CDR3 DNA is TGCGCCAGCAGCCAGGGGGGACTAGCGGAATCCTACAATGAGCAGTTCTTC. It yields the protein CASSQGGLAESYNEQFF.